These 5 T cell receptor beta chains originate from one sample sequenced in a study of T cell responses to AZD1222 COVID-19 vaccine. Libraries were prepared by immunoSEQ multiplex PCR; TCRdb keeps only in-frame clonotypes and omits some of them. The sample yields 150,000 to 250,000 clones, 85% to 95% seen once. The material sequenced was peripheral blood, taken 28 days after the second AZD1222 dose. The receptors derive from an adult who received the AZD1222 COVID-19 vaccine.

This clone was found a few times. This sequence joins TRBV7-9 and TRBJ1-5, with 7 nucleotides matching TRBD1. The CDR3 loop spans 13 amino acids. Germline CDR1 reads SEHNR; CDR2 reads FQNEAQ (reference sequence). Trimming at V came to 6 bases and at J to 5 bases, leaving 4 bases not matched to a gene. The CDR3 sequence: CASRQGGDQPQHF. CDR3 bases: TGTGCCAGCAGGCAGGGGGGCGATCAGCCCCAGCATTTT. The whole variable domain, filled in from reference TRBV7-9 and TRBJ1-5, reads DTGVSQNPRHKITKRGQNVTFRCDPISEHNRLYWYRQTLGQGPEFLTYFQNEAQLEKSRLLSDRFSAERPKGSFSTLEIQRTEQGDSAMYLCASRQGGDQPQHFGDGTRLSIL.

The genes are TRBV7-9 and TRBJ2-1; tentatively, D is TRBD2 (6 bases). Germline V gives CDR1 SEHNR, CDR2 FQNEAQ (reference sequence). With 7 bases removed from V and 0 bases from J, the gap between germline ends came to 13 bases. The CDR3 is made up of 15 amino acids. Written as DNA, the CDR3 is TGTGCCAGCACCGGAGGGTTAAGCTCCTACAATGAGCAGTTCTTC. Protein: CASTGGLSSYNEQFF.

The chain links TRBV7-2 to TRBJ2-2; the D is unclear. The CDR3 runs to 14 residues. The V and J ends lost 8 bases and 4 bases respectively, with 14 bases between them. In germline, CDR1 is SGHTA, CDR2 FQGNSA. CDR3 DNA sequence: TGTGCCAGCCACAGACACGGCCCCACCGGGGAGCTGTTTTTT. It translates to CASHRHGPTGELFF.

The chain combines TRBV5-1 with TRBJ1-6; a weak D match, TRBD1 (6 bases). Trimming pared 3 bases from V and 5 bases from J, leaving 15 bases between. Per germline, CDR1 SGHRS and CDR2 YFSETQ. This CDR3 has 16 amino acids. The DNA for the CDR3 is TGCGCCAGCAGCTCCCGCGGGACAACCGATAATTCACCCCTCCACTTT. Protein sequence: CASSSRGTTDNSPLHF. Full variable domain (missing parts from reference TRBV5-1 and TRBJ1-6): KAGVTQTPRYLIKTRGQQVTLSCSPISGHRSVSWYQQTPGQGLQFLFEYFSETQRNKGNFPGRFSGRQFSNSRSEMNVSTLELGDSALYLCASSSRGTTDNSPLHFGNGTRLTVT.

The chain links TRBV30 to TRBJ1-6; D is perhaps TRBD1 (6 bases). Trimming cost V 3 bases and J 0 bases, with 15 bases left between them. This CDR3 is built from 17 residues. Germline CDR1 GTSNPN, CDR2 SVGIG (reference sequence). CDR3 nucleotide sequence: TGTGCCTGGAGCCCTCGAAGGACAGACTCCTATAATTCACCCCTCCACTTT. Its translation is CAWSPRRTDSYNSPLHF.